The sequence of this T cell receptor beta chain was determined in a study of T cells in tumors after PD-1 blockade. Study details: Some patients also took daily vismodegib 150 mg during anti-PD-1 treatment.

Regarding this clone: The antigen is unknown.

The method was immunoSEQ multiplex PCR; TCRdb's version includes in-frame clones alone and lacks a portion of them. Here the sample spans some 14,000 clones, 80% to 85% being singletons. Germline CDR1 and CDR2: ENHRY and SYGVKD. Trimming removed 6 bases from V and 8 bases from J; junction bases left unmatched: 13. The CDR3 has 16 amino acids. Study-level findings and limits: Roughly 40% of tumor TCR clonotypes were also found in blood.

The clonotype comes from a human donor with basal cell carcinoma. The sample consisted of PBMCs, taken after anti-PD-1 treatment. This chain connects TRBV10-3 to TRBJ2-3, with 11 bases matching TRBD2. This CDR3 is CAIRTSISGRASTQYF. The CDR3, as DNA: TGTGCCATCAGAACTTCGATTAGCGGGAGGGCCTCTACGCAGTATTTT.